Sequencing of this T cell receptor beta chain was carried out in a study of T cell responses to AZD1222 COVID-19 vaccine. Study summary: Some second doses came at about 4 weeks and others at about 12 weeks; these were pooled.

V was clipped by 5 bases and J by 3 bases, with 10 bases between them. Germline V CDR1 and CDR2: SGHVS, FQNEAQ. The CDR3 length is 13 residues. This clone appeared a single time. Its antigen remains unidentified. The method was immunoSEQ multiplex PCR; TCRdb's version includes in-frame clones alone and lacks a portion of them. The sample lists some 140,000 clones, over 90% occurring once. Study results and caveats: Repertoires were sampled only after the peak T cell response. Baseline serology detected seropositivity in only 6 or 7 AZD1222 recipients.

This chain joins TRBV7-8 and TRBJ1-2; D call uncertain. The specimen comprised peripheral blood, sampled on day 0 of AZD1222 vaccination. This receptor was identified in an adult in good health. The CDR3 loop is CASSPNTDYGYTF. CDR3 sequence (DNA): TGTGCCAGCAGCCCAAATACGGACTATGGCTACACCTTC.